What follows are 2 T cell receptor beta chains derived from one specimen sequenced in a study of blood T cell repertoires in COVID-19. Using immunoSEQ multiplex PCR, the repertoire was profiled, and TCRdb retains in-frame clones only, with some absent. The top ten clones hold 20% to 30% of a sample with 85,000 to 130,000 clones, roughly 84% of them seen once. Sequencing was carried out using peripheral blood. The receptors here all came from a man between 60 and 75 years old with acute or convalescent COVID-19.

This chain uses TRBV30 with TRBJ2-5; D gene unclear. The CDR3 totals 13 residues. Germline lookup yields CDR1 GTSNPN and CDR2 SVGIG (reference sequence). V lost 2 bases and J 4 bases, leaving 11 bases between the germline ends. The CDR3 DNA reads TGTGCCTGGAGTACTAAATCGGTAGAGACCCAGTACTTC. Encoded protein: CAWSTKSVETQYF.

The chain joins TRBV19 to TRBJ2-2; D remains ambiguous. Between the trimmed V and J ends, which lost 10 bases and 5 bases, there was a span of 11 bases. The CDR3 runs 12 residues. Germline-derived CDR1 and CDR2 are LNHDA and SQIVND (reference sequence). The CDR3 nucleotides read TGTGCCATCCTTTTACAGACCGGGGAGCTGTTTTTT. Amino acids: CAILLQTGELFF.